This TCR beta chain was recorded in a study of T cell repertoires in cytomegalovirus infection. Points from the study as a whole: HLA-C-restricted CMV-specific TCR beta clonotypes were dominant in the ex vivo response.

This clonotype was recorded only once. Its antigen is unidentified. TCRdb recomputed calls from the reads with MiXCR, one row per CDR3 protein. The sample lists roughly 120,000 distinct CDR3 sequences; approximately 30% were seen once. The CDR3 length is 17 residues. V lost 4 bases, J lost 7 bases, and 13 bases stayed unmatched. Germline V gene lookup returns CDR1 MGHRA and CDR2 YSYEKL. The V gene is TRBV4-1, the J gene TRBJ1-6; 7 nucleotides agree with TRBD1. The TCR comes from a human donor in good health (CMV status not recorded). Some clones in this sample may be carry-over from other donors' samples. Sequencing used CD8+ T cells from cultured PBMCs, obtained from culture after CMV antigen stimulation. CDR3 amino acids: CASSPTAGDRVNSPLHF. As DNA, the CDR3 is TGCGCCAGCAGCCCAACGGCAGGGGACAGAGTCAATTCACCCCTCCACTTT.